This T cell receptor beta chain was captured by sequencing in a study of shared clonotypes between healthy human individuals. Study information: Three plates were used per donor for CD4 naive, three for CD4 memory, two for CD8 naive and one for CD8 memory.

A note on this clone: Antigen specificity is unknown.

Repertoires were generated with immunoSEQ multiplex PCR, while TCRdb's copy carries only in-frame clones and drops some. The table includes about 2.4 million clones, 93% detected once. The CDR3 contains 14 residues. Deletions cut 7 bases from V and 6 bases from J, with 20 bases between. Per the germline V gene, CDR1 is SGDLS and CDR2 is YYNGEE. Notes on the study in general: Sequencing depth was expected to influence donor clonotype sharing.

Donors were Caucasian adults residing in Nashville, Tennessee, USA. J is TRBJ2-7 and V is TRBV9; D is perhaps TRBD1 or TRBD2 (5 bases each). This TCR was recovered from a young man in good health. Some clones in this sample may be carry-over from other donors' samples. Specimen: naive CD4+ T cells from PBMCs. Regarding subset: CD45RA+ positively selected. In DNA, the CDR3 is TGTGCCAGCGCATCTCGACCGACTGGGGGCGAGCAGTACTTC. Protein: CASASRPTGGEQYF.